Listed below are T cell receptor beta chains from one sample, sequenced in a study of blood T cell repertoires in COVID-19. Clones were sequenced by immunoSEQ multiplex PCR, and TCRdb holds only the in-frame ones, with some missing. This table holds about 220,000 clones, roughly four fifths found once. Material: PBMCs or T cells enriched from blood (not recorded which). The receptors stem from a woman between 40 and 50 years old with acute COVID-19. Both conserved end residues are part of each CDR3. The order of the fields is V gene, CDR3 length, D gene, clone size, J gene, CDR3 protein, CDR3 DNA. D genes are given only for firm matches. Clone size is not always given. Where it is, it says once, few, many or a class for expanded clones.

v_gene: TRBV27
len: 14
d_gene: -
abundance: -
j_gene: TRBJ2-3
CDR3aa: CASSLERWADTQYF
CDR3nt: TGTGCCAGCAGTTTAGAACGGTGGGCCGATACGCAGTATTTT

v_gene: TRBV4-2
len: 15
d_gene: TRBD2
abundance: -
j_gene: TRBJ2-3
CDR3aa: CASSRTAGGEDTQYF
CDR3nt: TGTGCCAGCAGCCGGACGGCGGGGGGGGAAGATACGCAGTATTTT

v_gene: TRBV3-1/TRBV3-2
len: 16
d_gene: TRBD2
abundance: many
j_gene: TRBJ2-3
CDR3aa: CASSQKRGRFTDTQYF
CDR3nt: TGTGCCAGCAGCCAAAAACGCGGGAGGTTCACAGATACGCAGTATTTT

v_gene: TRBV2
len: 15
d_gene: TRBD1
abundance: -
j_gene: TRBJ1-6
CDR3aa: CASSDGRGLSSPLHF
CDR3nt: TGTGCCAGCAGTGACGGCAGGGGGCTGAGTTCACCCCTCCACTTT

v_gene: TRBV4-3
len: 16
d_gene: TRBD1
abundance: -
j_gene: TRBJ2-6
CDR3aa: CASSQWTGTGANVLTF
CDR3nt: TGCGCCAGCAGCCAATGGACAGGGACTGGGGCCAACGTCCTGACTTTC

v_gene: TRBV6-2/TRBV6-3
len: 15
d_gene: -
abundance: -
j_gene: TRBJ1-1
CDR3aa: CASSYGARMNTEAFF
CDR3nt: TGTGCCAGCAGTTACGGGGCCCGCATGAACACTGAAGCTTTCTTT

v_gene: TRBV11-2
len: 17
d_gene: TRBD1
abundance: -
j_gene: TRBJ2-3
CDR3aa: CASSLEWGTGGTDTQYF
CDR3nt: TGTGCCAGCAGCTTAGAGTGGGGGACAGGGGGCACAGATACGCAGTATTTT

v_gene: TRBV11-1
len: 16
d_gene: TRBD1
abundance: -
j_gene: TRBJ1-4
CDR3aa: CASSLPGQLYNEKLFF
CDR3nt: TGTGCCAGCAGCTTGCCGGGACAGCTTTATAATGAAAAACTGTTTTTT

v_gene: TRBV6-1
len: 14
d_gene: TRBD1
abundance: -
j_gene: TRBJ2-7
CDR3aa: CASSDGTGGGEQYF
CDR3nt: TGTGCCAGCAGTGACGGGACAGGGGGCGGCGAGCAGTACTTC

v_gene: TRBV7-9
len: 14
d_gene: -
abundance: -
j_gene: TRBJ1-3
CDR3aa: CASSLPSLGNTIYF
CDR3nt: TGTGCCAGCAGCTTACCCAGTCTTGGAAACACCATATATTTT

v_gene: TRBV15
len: 15
d_gene: -
abundance: -
j_gene: TRBJ1-3
CDR3aa: CATSGPDSSGNTIYF
CDR3nt: TGTGCCACCAGCGGACCGGACAGTTCAGGAAACACCATATATTTT

v_gene: TRBV30
len: 19
d_gene: TRBD2
abundance: -
j_gene: TRBJ2-5
CDR3aa: CAWSKGGGRIHMYQETQYF
CDR3nt: TGTGCCTGGAGTAAGGGAGGCGGGAGGATCCATATGTACCAAGAGACCCAGTACTTC

v_gene: TRBV7-9
len: 13
d_gene: TRBD1
abundance: -
j_gene: TRBJ1-5
CDR3aa: CASGTGYEQPQHF
CDR3nt: TGTGCCAGCGGGACAGGGTATGAACAGCCCCAGCATTTT

v_gene: TRBV2
len: 14
d_gene: -
abundance: once
j_gene: TRBJ1-2
CDR3aa: CASSELFRVYGYTF
CDR3nt: TGTGCCAGCAGTGAACTTTTTCGGGTCTATGGCTACACCTTC

v_gene: TRBV2
len: 13
d_gene: -
abundance: once
j_gene: TRBJ1-4
CDR3aa: CASSTTRNEKLFF
CDR3nt: TGTGCCAGCAGCACTACGAGGAATGAAAAACTGTTTTTT

v_gene: TRBV3-1/TRBV3-2
len: 16
d_gene: -
abundance: -
j_gene: TRBJ1-1
CDR3aa: CASSLSYRRVNTEAFF
CDR3nt: TGTGCCAGCAGCCTTTCATATCGTCGGGTGAACACTGAAGCTTTCTTT

v_gene: TRBV4-2
len: 16
d_gene: TRBD1
abundance: -
j_gene: TRBJ1-1
CDR3aa: CASSHGQGNPNTEAFF
CDR3nt: TGTGCCAGCAGCCATGGACAGGGGAACCCGAACACTGAAGCTTTCTTT

v_gene: TRBV5-6
len: 15
d_gene: TRBD2
abundance: -
j_gene: TRBJ2-1
CDR3aa: CASSYAGLAEDEQFF
CDR3nt: TGTGCCAGCAGCTACGCCGGACTAGCGGAGGATGAGCAGTTCTTC

v_gene: TRBV7-9
len: 13
d_gene: -
abundance: -
j_gene: TRBJ1-6
CDR3aa: CASSGGRGSPLHF
CDR3nt: TGTGCCAGCAGCGGCGGGAGGGGGTCACCCCTCCACTTT

v_gene: TRBV5-4
len: 15
d_gene: TRBD1
abundance: -
j_gene: TRBJ2-5
CDR3aa: CASSPGQGWEETQYF
CDR3nt: TGTGCCAGCAGCCCGGGACAGGGATGGGAAGAGACCCAGTACTTC

v_gene: TRBV2
len: 13
d_gene: TRBD1
abundance: -
j_gene: TRBJ1-4
CDR3aa: CASRGQPNEKLFF
CDR3nt: TGTGCCAGCAGGGGACAGCCCAATGAAAAACTGTTTTTT

v_gene: TRBV30
len: 14
d_gene: TRBD1
abundance: -
j_gene: TRBJ1-5
CDR3aa: CAWSRGQGGQPQHF
CDR3nt: TGTGCCTGGAGTAGGGGACAGGGTGGTCAGCCCCAGCATTTT

v_gene: TRBV19
len: 15
d_gene: TRBD1
abundance: -
j_gene: TRBJ1-5
CDR3aa: CASSHTTGVDQPQHF
CDR3nt: TGTGCCAGTAGCCATACCACAGGGGTAGATCAGCCCCAGCATTTT

v_gene: TRBV28
len: 15
d_gene: TRBD1
abundance: once
j_gene: TRBJ1-3
CDR3aa: CASSGTGGYGNTIYF
CDR3nt: TGTGCCAGCAGTGGGACAGGGGGGTACGGAAACACCATATATTTT

v_gene: TRBV4-1
len: 16
d_gene: TRBD2
abundance: -
j_gene: TRBJ2-1
CDR3aa: CASSQGPSGRGGEQFF
CDR3nt: TGCGCCAGCAGCCAAGGTCCTAGCGGGAGGGGCGGTGAGCAGTTCTTC

v_gene: TRBV7-9
len: 18
d_gene: TRBD1
abundance: -
j_gene: TRBJ1-5
CDR3aa: CASSFYPTGSYSNQPQHF
CDR3nt: TGTGCCAGCAGCTTCTATCCGACAGGGTCCTATAGCAATCAGCCCCAGCATTTT

v_gene: TRBV24-1
len: 17
d_gene: TRBD1
abundance: -
j_gene: TRBJ2-7
CDR3aa: CATSAGTGGAIPYEQYF
CDR3nt: TGTGCCACCAGTGCGGGGACAGGGGGCGCGATTCCCTACGAGCAGTACTTC

v_gene: TRBV9
len: 15
d_gene: -
abundance: -
j_gene: TRBJ1-6
CDR3aa: CASSVAGQGWTPLHF
CDR3nt: TGTGCCAGCAGCGTAGCCGGGCAGGGATGGACACCCCTCCACTTT

v_gene: TRBV7-9
len: 16
d_gene: TRBD2
abundance: -
j_gene: TRBJ2-5
CDR3aa: CASSLFLAGGRETQYF
CDR3nt: TGTGCCAGCAGCTTATTTCTTGCGGGAGGAAGGGAGACCCAGTACTTC

v_gene: TRBV3-1/TRBV3-2
len: 14
d_gene: -
abundance: -
j_gene: TRBJ1-5
CDR3aa: CASSDRDTDQPQHF
CDR3nt: TGTGCCAGCAGCGACCGGGACACCGATCAGCCCCAGCATTTT

v_gene: TRBV24-1
len: 13
d_gene: -
abundance: -
j_gene: TRBJ1-3
CDR3aa: CATSATEGNTIYF
CDR3nt: TGTGCCACCAGTGCGACGGAGGGAAACACCATATATTTT

v_gene: TRBV7-2
len: 15
d_gene: TRBD2
abundance: -
j_gene: TRBJ2-3
CDR3aa: CASTLRTSGADTQYF
CDR3nt: TGTGCCAGCACCCTACGGACTAGCGGGGCAGATACGCAGTATTTT

v_gene: TRBV10-1
len: 16
d_gene: -
abundance: -
j_gene: TRBJ2-1
CDR3aa: CASSERAGTSYNEQFF
CDR3nt: TGCGCCAGCAGTGAGAGGGCGGGGACGTCCTACAATGAGCAGTTCTTC

v_gene: TRBV5-1
len: 14
d_gene: -
abundance: -
j_gene: TRBJ2-3
CDR3aa: CASSYTGWTDTQYF
CDR3nt: TGCGCCAGCAGTTACACAGGGTGGACAGATACGCAGTATTTT

v_gene: TRBV9
len: 16
d_gene: -
abundance: -
j_gene: TRBJ1-3
CDR3aa: CASSVAGSNSGNTIYF
CDR3nt: TGTGCCAGCAGCGTAGCTGGGAGCAACTCTGGAAACACCATATATTTT

v_gene: TRBV18
len: 12
d_gene: TRBD1
abundance: -
j_gene: TRBJ2-7
CDR3aa: CASSRTGDEQYF
CDR3nt: TGTGCCAGCTCCCGGACAGGGGACGAGCAGTACTTC

v_gene: TRBV5-6
len: 14
d_gene: -
abundance: -
j_gene: TRBJ1-2
CDR3aa: CASSSNRQVSGYTF
CDR3nt: TGTGCCAGCAGCTCAAACCGACAGGTCTCTGGCTACACCTTC

v_gene: TRBV27
len: 14
d_gene: -
abundance: few
j_gene: TRBJ2-7
CDR3aa: CASSLHLSSYEQYF
CDR3nt: TGTGCCAGCAGTTTACACCTCAGCTCCTACGAGCAGTACTTC

v_gene: TRBV20-1
len: 13
d_gene: -
abundance: -
j_gene: TRBJ1-2
CDR3aa: CSASISGLGGYTF
CDR3nt: TGCAGTGCTAGTATATCAGGGCTTGGAGGCTACACCTTC

v_gene: TRBV2
len: 14
d_gene: TRBD1
abundance: few
j_gene: TRBJ1-1
CDR3aa: CASSPGTANTEAFF
CDR3nt: TGTGCCAGCAGTCCCGGGACAGCGAACACTGAAGCTTTCTTT

v_gene: TRBV5-4
len: 15
d_gene: TRBD1
abundance: -
j_gene: TRBJ2-2
CDR3aa: CASSHPDREKGELFF
CDR3nt: TGTGCCAGCAGCCACCCGGACAGGGAGAAAGGGGAGCTGTTTTTT

v_gene: TRBV7-9
len: 15
d_gene: TRBD2
abundance: -
j_gene: TRBJ2-7
CDR3aa: CASSPRTSGYYEQYF
CDR3nt: TGTGCCAGCAGCCCCCGGACTAGCGGTTACTACGAGCAGTACTTC

v_gene: TRBV18
len: 14
d_gene: -
abundance: -
j_gene: TRBJ2-5
CDR3aa: CASSRYTEDETQYF
CDR3nt: TGTGCCAGCTCACGATACACAGAAGACGAGACCCAGTACTTC

v_gene: TRBV28
len: 14
d_gene: -
abundance: -
j_gene: TRBJ2-3
CDR3aa: CASSFLAVTDTQYF
CDR3nt: TGTGCCAGCAGTTTCCTGGCCGTCACAGATACGCAGTATTTT

v_gene: TRBV14
len: 18
d_gene: TRBD2
abundance: -
j_gene: TRBJ2-2
CDR3aa: CASSQGLAGPKNTGELFF
CDR3nt: TGTGCCAGCAGCCAAGGACTAGCGGGTCCTAAGAACACCGGGGAGCTGTTTTTT

v_gene: TRBV29-1
len: 15
d_gene: -
abundance: -
j_gene: TRBJ1-2
CDR3aa: CSVEDLRTGNYGYTF
CDR3nt: TGCAGCGTTGAAGATTTGAGAACAGGGAACTATGGCTACACCTTC

v_gene: TRBV6-4
len: 15
d_gene: TRBD2
abundance: -
j_gene: TRBJ2-1
CDR3aa: CASSVLAGEGNEQFF
CDR3nt: TGTGCCAGCAGTGTGCTAGCGGGAGAGGGCAATGAGCAGTTCTTC

v_gene: TRBV4-1
len: 17
d_gene: -
abundance: -
j_gene: TRBJ1-5
CDR3aa: CASSQRKTGYSNQPQHF
CDR3nt: TGCGCCAGCAGCCAACGGAAGACCGGGTATAGCAATCAGCCCCAGCATTTT